This TCR beta chain is drawn from a study of blood T cell repertoires in COVID-19. The protocol was immunoSEQ multiplex PCR, while the TCRdb copy is restricted to in-frame clones and leaves out a portion. Altogether approximately 28,000 clones are present, roughly 88% being singletons, with the ten largest covering about 6%. The CDR3 covers 14 residues. With V trimmed by 4 bases and J by 4 bases, 5 bases remained unmatched. Germline CDR1 SGHAT, CDR2 FQNNGV. This clonotype was sampled from a human donor in a cohort sampled during active COVID-19. V and J are TRBV11-2 and TRBJ2-5; TRBD1 agrees at 8 bases. The source material was peripheral blood. CDR3 amino acids: CASSSSGGLETQYF. The CDR3 DNA follows: TGTGCCAGCAGCTCGTCAGGGGGCTTAGAGACCCAGTACTTC.